Listed below are T cell receptor beta chains from one sample, sequenced in a study of technical replicates of blood from several donors. Produced via immunoSEQ multiplex PCR; TCRdb's table is partial and in-frame only. This sample has 76,000 or so clones, with just over 85% found just once. Sequenced material: PBMCs. Receptors were obtained from a human donor in good health. Some clones in this sample may be carry-over from other donors' samples. Each CDR3 is given with its conserved first and last residue. A D gene is named only where the DNA matches it firmly. A clone size is listed for some rows: how often the clone was seen (once, few, many), or a class if it is expanded.

TRBD1 | - | TRBJ2-5 | TRBV7-6 | CASSLADRVQTQYF | TGTGCCAGCAGCTTAGCGGACAGGGTACAGACCCAGTACTTC
TRBD1 | - | TRBJ1-1 | TRBV2 | CASSERQGNTEAFF | TGTGCCAGCAGTGAAAGACAGGGGAACACTGAAGCTTTCTTT
- | - | TRBJ2-3 | TRBV18 | CASSPGIGPDTQYF | TGTGCCAGCTCACCCGGGATAGGCCCAGATACGCAGTATTTT
- | - | TRBJ1-4 | TRBV6-1 | CASRKQGTGEKLFF | TGTGCCAGCAGGAAACAGGGCACGGGTGAAAAACTGTTTTTT
- | - | TRBJ2-1 | TRBV7-9 | CASSLGDSSYNEQFF | TGTGCCAGCAGCTTAGGAGATAGCTCCTACAATGAGCAGTTCTTC
TRBD1 | many | TRBJ1-1 | TRBV28 | CASSPGQPNTEAFF | TGTGCCAGCAGCCCGGGACAGCCGAACACTGAAGCTTTCTTT
- | few | TRBJ2-2 | TRBV7-3 | CASSIPAGGADTGELFF | TGTGCCAGCAGCATCCCAGCTGGGGGGGCCGACACCGGGGAGCTGTTTTTT
- | - | TRBJ2-7 | TRBV27 | CASSVLYRVHEQYF | TGTGCCAGCAGCGTTTTATACCGGGTCCACGAGCAGTACTTC
TRBD1 | - | TRBJ1-2 | TRBV7-9 | CASSLKDRGDYGYTF | TGTGCCAGCAGCTTAAAGGACAGGGGTGACTATGGCTACACCTTC
TRBD2 | - | TRBJ2-7 | TRBV7-9 | CASSGGEMAGGPYEQYF | TGTGCCAGCAGCGGAGGAGAAATGGCGGGAGGACCCTACGAGCAGTACTTC
TRBD2 | - | TRBJ2-6 | TRBV5-4 | CASRPGLANSGANVLTF | TGTGCCAGCAGGCCGGGACTAGCGAACTCTGGGGCCAACGTCCTGACTTTC
TRBD1 | - | TRBJ1-2 | TRBV20-1 | CSARGQYGYTF | TGCAGTGCCAGGGGACAGTATGGCTACACCTTC
- | - | TRBJ2-2 | TRBV19 | CASSTGRGNTGELFF | TGTGCCAGTAGTACCGGACGGGGGAACACCGGGGAGCTGTTTTTT
- | - | TRBJ2-7 | TRBV5-1 | CASSPVVGSWEQYF | TGCGCCAGCAGTCCAGTGGTTGGGAGTTGGGAGCAGTACTTC
- | - | TRBJ2-4 | TRBV5-6 | CASSPRISPLAKNIQYF | TGTGCCAGCAGCCCTAGAATCTCCCCGTTAGCCAAAAACATTCAGTACTTC
- | - | TRBJ2-6 | TRBV6-5 | CASIQPGSGANVLTF | TGTGCCAGCATCCAACCCGGTTCTGGGGCCAACGTCCTGACTTTC
TRBD1 | - | TRBJ2-1 | TRBV29-1 | CSGGTVSEQFF | TGCAGCGGGGGGACAGTCAGTGAGCAGTTCTTC
TRBD2 | - | TRBJ2-3 | TRBV6-1 | CASVGLAIDTQYF | TGTGCCAGCGTAGGACTAGCAATAGATACGCAGTATTTT
TRBD2 | - | TRBJ2-5 | TRBV2 | CASTRLAGSETQYF | TGTGCCAGCACCAGACTAGCGGGATCGGAGACCCAGTACTTC
- | once | TRBJ2-3 | TRBV7-9 | CASSVTDTQYF | TGTGCCAGCAGCGTAACAGATACGCAGTATTTT
TRBD1 | - | TRBJ1-4 | TRBV28 | CASTPGDRNEKLFF | TGTGCCAGCACCCCAGGGGACAGGAATGAAAAACTGTTTTTT
- | - | TRBJ2-7 | TRBV28 | CASSSSDPSYEQYF | TGTGCCAGCAGTTCTAGCGATCCCTCCTACGAGCAGTACTTC
TRBD2 | - | TRBJ2-3 | TRBV6-5 | CASSYNGLAADTQYF | TGTGCCAGCAGTTACAACGGACTAGCTGCAGATACGCAGTATTTT
- | - | TRBJ1-6 | TRBV12-2 | CASRGRQAYNSPLHF | TGTGCAAGTCGCGGACGACAGGCCTATAATTCACCCCTCCACTTT
- | once | TRBJ1-3 | TRBV6-5 | CASSSGEITGNTIYF | TGTGCCAGCAGTTCAGGGGAAATTACTGGAAACACCATATATTTT
- | few | TRBJ2-7 | TRBV5-6 | CASSMQGTHEQYF | TGTGCCAGCAGCATGCAGGGTACCCACGAGCAGTACTTC
- | - | TRBJ2-1 | TRBV11-2 | CASSQARGLNFF | TGTGCCAGCAGTCAAGCCAGGGGACTAAACTTCTTC
TRBD1 | few | TRBJ1-4 | TRBV4-3 | CASSQNYGTGGEKLFF | TGCGCCAGCAGCCAAAACTACGGGACAGGGGGTGAAAAACTGTTTTTT
TRBD1 | once | TRBJ2-5 | TRBV19 | CASSTRTGLGETQYF | TGTGCCAGTAGTACCCGGACAGGTCTTGGCGAGACCCAGTACTTC
TRBD1 | - | TRBJ1-6 | TRBV7-2 | CASSRGQALNSPLHF | TGTGCCAGCAGCCGAGGACAGGCACTTAATTCACCCCTCCACTTT
- | - | TRBJ2-1 | TRBV5-1 | CASSLSAAGSGNEQFF | TGCGCCAGCAGCTTGAGCGCGGCTGGTTCGGGCAATGAGCAGTTCTTC
- | - | TRBJ1-2 | TRBV20-1 | CSARVTVGYTF | TGCAGTGCTAGAGTGACAGTTGGCTACACCTTC
- | - | TRBJ1-6 | TRBV6-5 | CASSYSLGDGRSPLHF | TGTGCCAGCAGTTACTCCTTGGGAGACGGGCGGTCACCCCTCCACTTT
TRBD2 | - | TRBJ2-2 | TRBV9 | CASSVGLAGNTGELFF | TGTGCCAGCAGCGTAGGCCTAGCGGGGAACACCGGGGAGCTGTTTTTT
TRBD1 | - | TRBJ2-1 | TRBV6-5 | CASSAGTGGREQFF | TGTGCCAGCAGCGCCGGGACAGGGGGGCGTGAGCAGTTCTTC
- | - | TRBJ1-5 | TRBV2 | CASSPQGSNQPQHF | TGTGCCAGCAGCCCCCAGGGGAGCAATCAGCCCCAGCATTTT
TRBD2 | - | TRBJ2-1 | TRBV7-2 | CASSPSTSGTYNEQFF | TGTGCCAGCAGCCCATCGACTAGCGGGACCTACAATGAGCAGTTCTTC
TRBD2 | few | TRBJ2-7 | TRBV12-5 | CASVKGLAGGSIYEQYF | TGTGCTAGTGTAAAGGGACTAGCGGGAGGCTCTATCTACGAGCAGTACTTC
- | few | TRBJ1-1 | TRBV29-1 | CSVERDANTEAFF | TGCAGCGTTGAGCGAGATGCGAACACTGAAGCTTTCTTT
TRBD2 | many | TRBJ2-7 | TRBV10-3 | CAISELSGTEQYF | TGTGCCATCAGTGAGCTTAGCGGGACGGAGCAGTACTTC
TRBD2 | - | TRBJ2-7 | TRBV4-2 | CASSPGLAGEYSYEQYF | TGTGCCAGCAGCCCGGGACTAGCGGGAGAGTACTCCTACGAGCAGTACTTC
- | - | TRBJ1-5 | TRBV2 | CASSEGGSQPQHF | TGTGCCAGCAGTGAGGGGGGGAGTCAGCCCCAGCATTTT
TRBD2 | - | TRBJ2-2 | TRBV10-3 | CAISPSLAGLNGELFF | TGTGCCATCAGCCCCTCACTAGCGGGGTTAAACGGGGAGCTGTTTTTT
- | - | TRBJ2-2 | TRBV19 | CASRPGQITGELFF | TGTGCCAGTAGACCCGGACAGATTACCGGGGAGCTGTTTTTT